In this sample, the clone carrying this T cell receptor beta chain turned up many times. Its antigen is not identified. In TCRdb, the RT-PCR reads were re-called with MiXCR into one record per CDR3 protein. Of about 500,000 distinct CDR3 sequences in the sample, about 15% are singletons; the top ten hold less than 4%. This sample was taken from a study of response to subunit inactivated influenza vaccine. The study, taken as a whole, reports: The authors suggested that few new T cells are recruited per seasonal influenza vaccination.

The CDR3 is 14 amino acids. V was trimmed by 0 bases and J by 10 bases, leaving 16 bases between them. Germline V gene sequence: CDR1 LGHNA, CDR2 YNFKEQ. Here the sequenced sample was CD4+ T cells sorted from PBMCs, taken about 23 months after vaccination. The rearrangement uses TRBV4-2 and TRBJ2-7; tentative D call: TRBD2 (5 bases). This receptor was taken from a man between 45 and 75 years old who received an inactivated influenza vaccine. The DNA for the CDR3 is TGTGCCAGCAGCCAAGATAATTCCGAGGGAGTTCAGTACTTC. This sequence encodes CASSQDNSEGVQYF.